These T cell receptor beta chains were read from a single sample in a study of shared clonotypes between healthy human individuals. Some clones are missing from TCRdb's copy, which holds only in-frame ones; the method was immunoSEQ multiplex PCR. Found here are about 1 million clones, under 80% of them singletons; the top ten hold approximately 1.5%. Source material: memory CD4+ T cells sorted from blood. These receptors were taken from a man aged 18 to 29 in good health. Both conserved end residues are part of each CDR3. D genes are given only for firm matches. Clone size is stated in some rows and not others, as once, few, many or a class when expanded.

D gene: TRBD1
J gene: TRBJ1-2
V gene: TRBV6-1
clone size: .
CDR3 protein: CASTLGQGDSGYTF
CDR3 DNA: TGTGCCAGCACTTTGGGACAGGGAGACAGTGGCTACACCTTC

D gene: TRBD1
J gene: TRBJ2-7
V gene: TRBV2
clone size: .
CDR3 protein: CASSVEGQGLTQYF
CDR3 DNA: TGTGCCAGCAGTGTTGAGGGACAGGGGCTAACGCAGTACTTC

D gene: TRBD1
J gene: TRBJ1-2
V gene: TRBV6-6
clone size: .
CDR3 protein: CASSYSTGVNYGYTF
CDR3 DNA: TGTGCCAGCAGTTACTCGACAGGGGTGAACTATGGCTACACCTTC

D gene: .
J gene: TRBJ2-7
V gene: TRBV10-3
clone size: .
CDR3 protein: CAISAAYEQYF
CDR3 DNA: TGTGCCATCAGTGCCGCCTACGAGCAGTACTTC

D gene: .
J gene: TRBJ1-1
V gene: TRBV10-3
clone size: many
CDR3 protein: CATAANTEAFF
CDR3 DNA: TGTGCCACCGCAGCGAACACTGAAGCTTTCTTT

D gene: .
J gene: TRBJ2-3
V gene: TRBV10-3
clone size: .
CDR3 protein: CAISERGKQDTQYF
CDR3 DNA: TGTGCCATCAGTGAAAGGGGGAAGCAGGATACGCAGTATTTT

D gene: TRBD1
J gene: TRBJ1-4
V gene: TRBV29-1
clone size: .
CDR3 protein: CSVAAGTGGEKLFF
CDR3 DNA: TGCAGCGTTGCCGCCGGGACAGGTGGGGAAAAACTGTTTTTT

D gene: TRBD1
J gene: TRBJ1-4
V gene: TRBV5-1
clone size: .
CDR3 protein: CASSPGQGAGEKLFF
CDR3 DNA: TGCGCCAGCAGCCCGGGACAGGGGGCAGGCGAAAAACTGTTTTTT

D gene: .
J gene: TRBJ2-7
V gene: TRBV4-1
clone size: few
CDR3 protein: CASSQDLGTYEQYF
CDR3 DNA: TGCGCCAGCAGCCAAGATCTAGGGACCTACGAGCAGTACTTC

D gene: TRBD1
J gene: TRBJ1-4
V gene: TRBV15
clone size: .
CDR3 protein: CATSNHSVDRDDEKLFF
CDR3 DNA: TGTGCCACCAGCAACCATTCAGTGGACAGGGATGATGAAAAACTGTTTTTT

D gene: .
J gene: TRBJ2-5
V gene: TRBV7-9
clone size: .
CDR3 protein: CASSRGAQETQYF
CDR3 DNA: TGTGCCAGCAGCCGAGGGGCCCAAGAGACCCAGTACTTC

D gene: .
J gene: TRBJ2-1
V gene: TRBV5-6
clone size: once
CDR3 protein: CASSFRGEQFF
CDR3 DNA: TGTGCCAGCAGCTTCAGGGGTGAGCAGTTCTTC

D gene: .
J gene: TRBJ2-5
V gene: TRBV14
clone size: .
CDR3 protein: CASSGQLQETQYF
CDR3 DNA: TGTGCCAGCAGCGGACAGCTCCAAGAGACCCAGTACTTC